This T cell receptor (beta chain) came from a study of shared clonotypes between healthy human individuals (TCRdb year 2020). Study-wide context: The cohort comprised two women and a few men aged 18 to 49 years. For each donor, three plates each were used for CD4 naive and CD4 memory, two plates were used for CD8 naive, and one plate was used for CD8 memory. The study deeply sequenced blood TCR repertoires of about 5 healthy adults to estimate repertoire size and the extent of clonotype sharing between individuals. To increase sequencing depth and limit assay-specific biases, different laboratories used diverse techniques to prepare libraries and sequence TCR repertoires. Between about 0.85 and 9.5 billion PBMCs per donor were obtained by leukapheresis. General conclusions and limits of the study: Estimated clonotype richness was generally larger for naive than for memory subsets. Sampling was restricted to blood, and TCR repertoires in tissue are likely to differ from TCR repertoires in blood. Pairwise subsampling led to the expectation that sequencing depth would affect the degree of clonotype sharing among donors. Higher generation probabilities were observed for clonotypes shared by all four sorted-subset donors than for non-shared clonotypes. Rarefaction of sorted-subset datasets indicated incomplete sequencing despite the large sequencing depth. Across a handful of donors, roughly 5.1% of naive CD4, roughly 3.4% of naive CD8, approximately 2.5% of memory CD4, and approximately 0.4% of memory CD8 clonotypes were shared. The small number of donors limited the genetic and exposure-history diversity represented.

The donors were healthy, HIV-negative adults who had no recently reported acute infections or vaccinations. Every donor was a Caucasian adult living in Nashville, Tennessee, USA. CD4+ T cells were enriched by magnetic negative selection, after which naive cells were positively selected on CD45RA and the negative fraction was taken as the memory subset. Blood was collected by leukapheresis, and PBMCs were isolated by Ficoll-Histopaque density gradient centrifugation and then cryopreserved in liquid nitrogen vapor phase. Purity and quantity of every magnetically sorted T cell population were checked by analytical flow cytometry. Each sorted fraction had its genomic DNA isolated and then quantified by UV absorbance on a Nanodrop 2000c. A remark on this clone: It lacks a known antigen. Within one base of it there is no much larger clone, and no base qualities were kept.

TCR CDR3 regions were amplified from genomic DNA by multiplex PCR using the deep immunoSEQ assay. Extracted genomic DNA from each cell subset was distributed evenly across all wells of several immunoSEQ 96-well plates, and each plate was treated as a replicate. Each replicate PCR for sorted subsets received 150 to 250 ng genomic DNA, equal to some 32,000 T cell genomes. Purified libraries were measured with a Qubit 3.0 fluorometer, size-checked on a Bioanalyzer 2100, and measured again with the KAPA Library Quantification kit. Each immunoSEQ 96-well plate was sequenced on its own single-read 150-cycle Illumina NextSeq 550 flow cell. The study's processing was this. Because the immunoSEQ output included only junctional sequences and no quality scores, the filtering could not be the same as the filtering used for full-length reads. To assign V/J genes and CDR3, sequences were annotated against IMGT germline references using PyIR, a Python wrapper for IgBLAST v1.9. Reads with weak V/J assignments (E-value above 1e-6), missing CDR3, stop codons, out-of-frame junctions, or ambiguous translated residues were removed. V3J clonotypes were defined as sequences sharing the same inferred V gene, J gene, and CDR3 amino acid sequence. Percentage overlap between repertoires was calculated by dividing the number of shared unique clonotypes by the size of the smaller repertoire. RTK rarefaction, the Chao1 estimator, and Recon v2.1 estimates of unobserved clonotypes were used to assess repertoire richness. Generation probabilities for all TCRbeta clonotypes obtained by the gDNA method from a few donors were computed using OLGA. Sourced from immuneACCESS, this table was stored by TCRdb with only in-frame sequences that have V and J called. A share of the clones is absent; for the studies checked, an unresolved V gene accounts for under half, and the remainder has no known explanation. V and J calls plus clone size are reproduced from that table; the DNA served to infer D and trimming. Across this sample there are 2 million to 2.5 million clones, with about 94% seen only once. The biggest ten clones account for roughly 0.13% of the sample.

Cut back by 10 bases and 5 bases, the V and J ends lie 14 bases apart. The CDR3, from cysteine to phenylalanine, totals 13 residues. Only the CDR3 part of the read is kept: 39 bases, read in frame from the first base. As encoded in the germline V gene, CDR1 is ENHRY while CDR2 is SYGVKD. The source is a man aged 18 to 35 in good health. What was sequenced was naive CD4+ T cells sorted from blood. Sample cell subset or site, as interpreted from the label and publication: CD45RA+ positively selected. Recombination linked TRBV10-3 to TRBJ2-2, with a weak D call of TRBD2 (6 bases match). Here the CDR3 is given as CATRDFKTGELFF. The DNA sequence is as follows: TGTGCCACGAGGGACTTCAAGACCGGGGAGCTGTTTTTT.